The 13 T cell receptor beta chains below were found in one sample sequenced in a study of cytotoxic CD8 clonotypes in ibrutinib-treated CLL. Libraries were prepared by immunoSEQ multiplex PCR; TCRdb keeps only in-frame clonotypes and omits some of them. This sample carries approximately 120,000 clones, 50% to 65% of them seen once, and the ten largest clones take 37%. The material sequenced was PBMCs, taken after 24 months of ibrutinib treatment. The receptors here all came from a human donor with chronic lymphocytic leukemia.

This clone was picked up one time. The V and J genes are TRBV5-1 and TRBJ2-5; the match to TRBD2 covers 9 bases. The CDR3 is 16 amino acids. Germline lookup yields CDR1 SGHRS and CDR2 YFSETQ. J was trimmed by 5 bases and V by 0 bases; bases with no gene match: 8. The CDR3 region is CASSLEIAGGRETQYF. CDR3 coding DNA: TGCGCCAGCAGCTTGGAAATCGCGGGGGGGCGGGAGACCCAGTACTTC.

This chain links TRBV5-6 with TRBJ2-3; weak D call: TRBD1 (5 bases). The CDR3 runs to 16 residues. CDR1 SGHDT and CDR2 YYEEEE come from the germline V gene. The V gene lost 5 bases and the J gene lost 0 bases, with 16 bases spanning the gap. CDR3: CASSRDSQTSTDTQYF. DNA for the CDR3: TGTGCCAGCAGTCGTGACAGCCAGACTAGCACAGATACGCAGTATTTT.

The chain joins TRBV5-5 to TRBJ1-1; tentatively, D is TRBD1 (5 bases). Germline V gives CDR1 SGHKS, CDR2 YYEKEE (reference sequence). The CDR3 length is 15 residues. V lost 0 bases, J lost 3 bases, and 12 bases lay in between. CDR3 nucleotide sequence: TGTGCCAGCAGCTTGGAACCTGGGACGTACACTGAAGCTTTCTTT. Protein product: CASSLEPGTYTEAFF.

This rearrangement joins TRBV6-5 to TRBJ2-1; 7 positions agree with TRBD1. CDR3 length equals 14 residues. V dropped 4 bases and J dropped 7; count of bases not matched to a gene: 7. Germline V gene data show CDR1 as MNHEY and CDR2 as SVGAGI. CDR3 loop: CASSFDRDINEQFF. The CDR3 bases are TGTGCCAGCAGTTTCGACAGGGATATTAATGAGCAGTTCTTC.

In this sample, this clone turned up a few times. The genes are TRBV27 and TRBJ2-2, with D uncertain. CDR3 length equals 14 residues. The germline V gene has CDR1 MNHEY and CDR2 SMNVEV (reference sequence). The V end was cut by 5 bases, the J end by 10 bases, with 17 bases between. The CDR3 DNA is TGTGCCAGCAGTCAAACCATGTTTACGGCGGAGCTGTTTTTT. It yields the protein CASSQTMFTAELFF.

The chain combines TRBV5-1 with TRBJ2-5; 7 positions agree with TRBD1. Germline values: CDR1 SGHRS, CDR2 YFSETQ. J gave up 5 bases and V 1 base, and 5 bases lay outside the gene matches. This CDR3 comprises 14 residues. CDR3 amino acids: CASSLQGGGETQYF. The DNA for the CDR3 is TGCGCCAGCAGCTTGCAAGGGGGCGGTGAGACCCAGTACTTC. The full variable domain, in which reference TRBV5-1 and TRBJ2-5 provide the parts outside the CDR3, is KAGVTQTPRYLIKTRGQQVTLSCSPISGHRSVSWYQQTPGQGLQFLFEYFSETQRNKGNFPGRFSGRQFSNSRSEMNVSTLELGDSALYLCASSLQGGGETQYFGPGTRLLVL.

The V call is TRBV30, the J call TRBJ2-2, with 8 bases fitting TRBD1. Germline CDR1 is GTSNPN and CDR2 is SVGIG (reference sequence). CDR3 length equals 14 residues. V was pared by 3 bases and J by 5 bases, with 5 bases of the junction left unmatched. The CDR3 here is CAWSRGLKTGELFF. CDR3 DNA sequence: TGTGCCTGGAGCAGGGGGCTTAAGACCGGGGAGCTGTTTTTT.

The chain combines TRBV5-1 with TRBJ2-7; 7 bases fit TRBD1. This CDR3 is built from 15 residues. The ends lost 4 bases at V and 1 base at J; junction bases unmatched: 8. The germline V gene encodes CDR1 SGHRS and CDR2 YFSETQ. In DNA, the CDR3 is TGCGCCAGCAGCCCAGGACAGGCGTTGTCCTACGAGCAGTACTTC. Amino acid sequence: CASSPGQALSYEQYF.

Here the CDR3 reads CASSWKGGGTEAFF. CDR3 in DNA: TGTGCCAGCAGTTGGAAAGGGGGCGGCACTGAAGCTTTCTTT. The J gene is TRBJ1-1, the V gene TRBV6-6; TRBD1 aligns across 7 bases. CDR3 length: 14 amino acids. After removal of 4 bases from V and 4 bases from J, the junction contained 6 bases not matched to a gene. Germline V lookup: CDR1 MNHNY, CDR2 SVGAGI (reference sequence).

V gene TRBV11-3 combines with J gene TRBJ2-1; 9 positions agree with TRBD1. This CDR3 is 13 amino acids long. With 5 bases clipped from V and 7 bases from J, the junction kept 3 bases outside the gene matches. Germline CDR1 and CDR2: SGHNT and YENEEA. DNA for the CDR3: TGTGCCAGCAGCCCAGGACAGGGGAATGAGCAGTTCTTC. Translated, it gives CASSPGQGNEQFF.

This clone was counted a few times. The V gene is TRBV6-6, the J gene TRBJ2-5; the D is unclear. This CDR3 contains 13 residues. CDR1 and CDR2 (germline): MNHNY, SVGAGI (reference sequence). Trimming removed 8 bases at V and 5 bases at J, with 15 bases between. This chain's CDR3 is CASEVRVGETQYF. For the CDR3, the DNA is TGTGCCAGCGAAGTTAGGGTTGGGGAGACCCAGTACTTC.

This chain connects TRBV7-7 to TRBJ2-7; D may match TRBD1 or TRBD2 (5 bases each). Germline-derived CDR1 and CDR2 are SSHAT and FNYEAQ (reference sequence). The CDR3 length is 12 residues. Between the trimmed V and J ends, which lost 5 bases and 5 bases, there was a span of 10 bases. As DNA, the CDR3 is TGTGCCAGCAGCCACGTGGGGGACGAGCAGTACTTC. This sequence encodes CASSHVGDEQYF.

CDR3 protein: CASSLGPPVDTQYF. The CDR3 bases are TGTGCCAGCAGCTTAGGCCCTCCTGTAGATACGCAGTATTTT. V is TRBV7-9 and J is TRBJ2-3, with D uncertain. V was trimmed by 1 base and J by 5 bases, leaving 10 bases between them. Germline V gene sequence: CDR1 SEHNR, CDR2 FQNEAQ (reference sequence). The CDR3 consists of 14 residues.